What follows are 22 T cell receptor beta chains derived from one specimen sequenced in a study of cytomegalovirus exposure and HLA in healthy donors. The PCR made use of 60 Vbeta and 13 Jbeta primers. Clones were sequenced by immunoSEQ multiplex PCR, and TCRdb holds only the in-frame ones, with some missing. The table lists under 200,000 clones, approximately 83% of them singletons, with about a tenth in the top ten. Material for sequencing was PBMCs. Receptor source: a man between 18 and 35 years old in good health and CMV-seropositive.

This clone appeared a few times. J is TRBJ2-1 and V is TRBV14, with D tentatively TRBD2 (5 bases). The germline V gene has CDR1 SGHDN and CDR2 FVKESK. The ends were cut back, 1 base at V and 5 bases at J, with 12 bases in the middle. The CDR3 contains 15 residues. The CDR3 nucleotides are TGTGCCAGCAGCCAAGGTATCACTAGGAACAATGAGCAGTTCTTC. This gives the protein CASSQGITRNNEQFF.

The chain joins TRBV13 to TRBJ2-7, with 8 bases identical to TRBD2. J gave up 0 bases and V 5 bases, and 6 bases lay outside the gene matches. Germline V gene data show CDR1 as PRHDT and CDR2 as FYEKMQ (reference sequence). This CDR3 region has 15 residues. CDR3 nucleotide sequence: TGTGCCAGCAGCACCAGCGGGGGCCCCTCCTACGAGCAGTACTTC. Translating gives CASSTSGGPSYEQYF.

V and J are TRBV30 and TRBJ1-2, with D tentatively TRBD1 (6 bases). V lost 2 bases and J lost 6, with 7 bases in between. The CDR3 runs to 11 residues. Per germline, CDR1 GTSNPN and CDR2 SVGIG (reference sequence). DNA of the CDR3: TGTGCCTGGAGTCCAGGGGATGGCTACACCTTC. Translation: CAWSPGDGYTF.

CDR3 protein: CASSQELRTNTDTQYF. CDR3 DNA sequence: TGTGCCAGCAGCCAAGAACTCAGGACTAACACAGATACGCAGTATTTT. The V call is TRBV4-2, the J call TRBJ2-3; tentatively, D is TRBD2 (6 bases). Germline V gene data show CDR1 as LGHNA and CDR2 as YNFKEQ. Trimming shortened V by 0 bases and J by 2 bases, and 12 bases separated the two germline ends. The CDR3 totals 16 residues.

The rearrangement uses TRBV7-8 and TRBJ2-3; D not resolved. The germline V gene has CDR1 SGHVS and CDR2 FQNEAQ. Trimming left V 5 bases short and J 1 base short, with 7 bases between. This CDR3 comprises 13 residues. The CDR3 DNA reads TGTGCCAGCAGCCGCAGTGGCACAGATACGCAGTATTTT. Amino acids: CASSRSGTDTQYF.

The chain uses TRBV6-5 and TRBJ1-1; 7 bases agree with TRBD1. With 4 bases clipped from V and 1 base from J, the junction kept 6 bases outside the gene matches. The CDR3 contains 15 residues. CDR1 is MNHEY and CDR2 is SVGAGI in the germline V gene. The CDR3 spells CASSFPGQPNTEAFF. The CDR3 DNA follows: TGTGCCAGCAGTTTTCCGGGACAGCCGAACACTGAAGCTTTCTTT.

The chain recombines TRBV20-1 with TRBJ1-2, with D possibly matching TRBD1 (6 bases). The CDR3 runs to 11 residues. The V gene's germline CDR1 is DFQATT and CDR2 SNEGSKA (reference sequence). V was cut by 2 bases and J by 8 bases, with 9 bases left in between. The CDR3: CSARQQGGYTF. The CDR3 region has the DNA TGCAGTGCTAGACAGCAGGGGGGCTACACCTTC.

Comment on this clone: Other DNA sequences of this sample code for an identical CDR3. This chain joins TRBV9 and TRBJ2-3, with 7 bases aligning to TRBD2. The CDR3 runs to 15 residues. The V and J ends lost 0 bases and 1 base, in that order; junction bases with no gene match: 2. Germline loops: CDR1 SGDLS, CDR2 YYNGEE. The CDR3 loop is CASSVGGGGTDTQYF. The DNA for the CDR3 is TGTGCCAGCAGCGTAGGCGGGGGAGGCACAGATACGCAGTATTTT.

This clone was recorded only once. V is TRBV7-2 and J is TRBJ1-3; D is possibly TRBD1 (6 bases). The CDR3 loop spans 19 amino acids. Germline values: CDR1 SGHTA, CDR2 FQGNSA. Trimming removed 5 bases from V and 0 bases from J, with 23 bases in between. CDR3 nucleotides: TGTGCCAGCAGCCTAAACACCGCGTGGCAGGGGTCCTCTGGAAACACCATATATTTT. It codes for CASSLNTAWQGSSGNTIYF.

This clone was observed once. The chain is built from TRBV27 and TRBJ2-5, with TRBD2 matching over 10 bases. V gave up 3 bases and J gave up 4 bases; unmatched junction bases: 8. Germline values: CDR1 MNHEY, CDR2 SMNVEV (reference sequence). The CDR3 totals 16 residues. CDR3 sequence: CASSFVGPSGGETQYF. The CDR3 DNA follows: TGTGCCAGCAGTTTTGTCGGGCCTAGCGGGGGAGAGACCCAGTACTTC.

The chain employs TRBV19 and TRBJ2-7, with D uncertain. Germline assignment: CDR1 LNHDA and CDR2 SQIVND (reference sequence). Trimming took 1 base from V and 6 from J, leaving 7 bases between them. This CDR3 is built from 12 residues. The chain's CDR3 is CASSIAGSEQYF. The CDR3 DNA reads as TGTGCCAGTAGTATAGCAGGAAGCGAGCAGTACTTC.

DNA of the CDR3: TGTGCCAGCAGCTTGGAAGGTTCAGGGAGGTCGCCCCTCCACTTT. This encodes CASSLEGSGRSPLHF. The chain joins TRBV5-6 to TRBJ1-6; D might be TRBD1 (5 bases). CDR3 length equals 15 residues. The germline V gene encodes CDR1 SGHDT and CDR2 YYEEEE. V lost 0 bases, J lost 13 bases, and 17 bases lay in between.

The V gene is TRBV19, the J gene TRBJ1-1; D unresolved. The V gene's germline CDR1 is LNHDA and CDR2 SQIVND (reference sequence). CDR3 size: 14 residues. The V and J ends lost 3 bases and 4 bases respectively, with 12 bases between them. CDR3 in DNA: TGTGCCAGTAGTATCCGACCAGAGGGCACTGAAGCTTTCTTT. This encodes CASSIRPEGTEAFF.

The J gene is TRBJ2-3, the V gene TRBV5-1; 16 nucleotides agree with TRBD2. V lost 4 bases, J lost 6 bases, and 2 bases stayed unmatched. The length of the CDR3 is 15 residues. The V gene's germline CDR1 is SGHRS and CDR2 YFSETQ. The CDR3 sequence: CASSQGLAGGDTQYF. The CDR3, as DNA: TGCGCCAGCAGCCAGGGACTAGCGGGGGGGGATACGCAGTATTTT. Variable domain in full (rest from reference TRBV5-1 and TRBJ2-3): KAGVTQTPRYLIKTRGQQVTLSCSPISGHRSVSWYQQTPGQGLQFLFEYFSETQRNKGNFPGRFSGRQFSNSRSEMNVSTLELGDSALYLCASSQGLAGGDTQYFGPGTRLTVL.

The chain has TRBV10-1 and TRBJ2-2; D remains ambiguous. The germline V and J ends were trimmed by 5 bases and 4 bases, with 11 bases remaining between them. Germline V lookup: CDR1 WNHNN, CDR2 SYGVQD (reference sequence). The CDR3 has 14 residues. CDR3 sequence: CASSTQISTGELFF. CDR3 DNA sequence: TGCGCCAGCAGTACTCAAATCTCCACCGGGGAGCTGTTTTTT.

This chain uses TRBV6-1 with TRBJ2-7; 7 nucleotides line up with TRBD2. Germline CDR1 reads MNHNS; CDR2 reads SASEGT. The CDR3 has 13 amino acids. The V segment lost 2 bases and the J segment 4 bases; nucleotides outside the gene matches: 2. CDR3 sequence: CASSEPGGYEQYF. In DNA form, the CDR3 reads TGTGCCAGCAGTGAACCGGGGGGTTACGAGCAGTACTTC.

This chain links TRBV18 with TRBJ2-7; 11 bases agree with TRBD1. V was clipped by 8 bases and J by 3 bases; unmatched bases: 6. Germline CDR1 reads KGHSH; CDR2 reads LQKENI. CDR3 length equals 14 residues. The CDR3 here is CASATGTGGYEQYF. Here the CDR3 DNA reads TGTGCCAGCGCTACCGGGACAGGGGGCTACGAGCAGTACTTC.

CDR3 loop: CASSFSLHRGRKKVSPLHF. The CDR3 DNA reads as TGTGCCAGCAGCTTCTCTCTTCACAGGGGGCGAAAAAAAGTTTCACCCCTCCACTTT. J is TRBJ1-6 and V is TRBV11-3, with TRBD1 matching over 9 bases. This CDR3 spans 19 amino acids. From germline, CDR1 is SGHNT and CDR2 YENEEA. J lost 9 bases, V lost 3 bases, and 18 bases had no gene match.

The chain joins TRBV29-1 to TRBJ2-5; a possible D gene is TRBD2 (6 bases). The germline gives CDR1 SQVTM, CDR2 ANQGSEA. The ends were cut back, 4 bases at V and 1 base at J, with 16 bases in the middle. The CDR3 covers 15 residues. The CDR3 DNA is TGCAGCGTTGCATGGTACGGGGGATTCCAAGAGACCCAGTACTTC. Protein sequence: CSVAWYGGFQETQYF.

The CDR3 sequence: CASSQSWQGYGYTF. The DNA for the CDR3 is TGCGCCAGCAGTCAATCGTGGCAGGGTTATGGCTACACCTTC. The chain has TRBV23-1 and TRBJ1-2, with a possible D match to TRBD1 (5 bases). TRBV23-1 is treated as an ORF (open reading frame) with a function not yet certain. The CDR3 extends over 14 amino acids. Deletions cut 0 bases from V and 5 bases from J, with 10 bases between.

The rearrangement joins TRBV5-4 to TRBJ2-6, with a possible D match to TRBD1 (6 bases). The CDR3 sequence is 19 residues long. CDR1 and CDR2 from the germline V gene are SGHNT and YYREEE (reference sequence). V lost 0 bases to trimming and J lost 0 bases, with 16 bases between them. The CDR3 DNA reads as TGTGCCAGCAGCTTGGGGTTGACAGGCCTCAGCTCTGGGGCCAACGTCCTGACTTTC. It is translated as CASSLGLTGLSSGANVLTF.

The CDR3 region is CARGIGGGGTDTQYF. In nucleotides, the CDR3 is TGTGCCCGCGGTATTGGGGGTGGGGGGACAGATACGCAGTATTTT. The chain joins TRBV30 to TRBJ2-3, with a tentative D call TRBD2 (6 bases). The CDR3 totals 15 residues. Germline-derived CDR1 and CDR2 are GTSNPN and SVGIG (reference sequence). The V end was cut by 8 bases, the J end by 3 bases, with 21 bases between.